The rows below give T cell receptor beta chains drawn from one sample of a study of PD-1 blockade in classical Hodgkin lymphoma. This table comes from immunoSEQ multiplex PCR, and its TCRdb copy is limited to in-frame clones, with some not included. Altogether tens of thousands of clones are present, 78% being singletons, with the ten largest covering roughly 35%. Source: peripheral blood mononuclear cells (PBMCs), taken before the fourth cycle of nivolumab. These receptor sequences come from a human donor with classical Hodgkin lymphoma. Each CDR3 is given with its conserved first and last residue.

CDR3	V	J
CASSSPGGNNQPQHF	TRBV11-2	TRBJ1-5
CASSQDRLHFYTDTQYF	TRBV4-3	TRBJ2-3
CASVRGGQETQYF	TRBV2	TRBJ2-5
CAWTPRAGVADTQYF	TRBV30	TRBJ2-3
CASGYRGQDNSPLHF	TRBV6-5	TRBJ1-6
CASRSHIATNEKLFF	TRBV2	TRBJ1-4
CAIRISGANYGYTF	TRBV10-3	TRBJ1-2
CASSAYGTSGDTNTGELFF	TRBV9	TRBJ2-2
CARSLQRGCNPARTDTQYF	TRBV5-3	TRBJ2-3
CASSLGQSYNEQFF	TRBV5-1	TRBJ2-1
CASSERQGDTGELFF	TRBV18	TRBJ2-2
CASGEGGPYNEQFF	TRBV5-6	TRBJ2-1
CASSLNTPNGDFYEQYF	TRBV5-1	TRBJ2-7
CASSRLGASYEQYF	TRBV6-6	TRBJ2-7
CASSPGQTNRDTQYF	TRBV19	TRBJ2-3
CAWQGGLREAFF	TRBV30	TRBJ1-1
CASSSIDRNYGYTF	TRBV5-6	TRBJ1-2
CASSFRQAGRETQYF	TRBV5-4	TRBJ2-5
CASSETTLNQETQYF	TRBV2	TRBJ2-5
CASSLGQTGDTEAFF	TRBV5-1	TRBJ1-1
CASSLDPTGVGGELFF	TRBV5-1	TRBJ2-2
CASSFDPLAGGLYF	TRBV28	TRBJ1-3
CASSPRGPRNQPQHF	TRBV19	TRBJ1-5
CASRPWGTRYNEQFF	TRBV5-8	TRBJ2-1
CASSLATGVSGANVLTF	TRBV28	TRBJ2-6
CASRAAGDTQYF	TRBV25-1	TRBJ2-3
CASSFGAPGVAYTEAFF	TRBV7-9	TRBJ1-1
CASSQSWTSGEVNEQFF	TRBV4-1	TRBJ2-1
CASSEGGQTTDTQYF	TRBV9	TRBJ2-3
CASSLAPAYGYTF	TRBV27	TRBJ1-2
CASSLGSYEQYF	TRBV11-3	NA
CASSLTDSASPLHF	TRBV6-5	TRBJ1-6
CASSSETEAFF	TRBV25-1	TRBJ1-1
CAWSPWTSGGPNTGELFF	TRBV30	TRBJ2-2
CASKDVADLSYGYTF	TRBV21-1	TRBJ1-2
CASSQDRHTDTQYF	TRBV4-2	TRBJ2-3
CSVGTGLRNTIYF	TRBV29-1	TRBJ1-3
CASSLTPTYEQYF	TRBV18	TRBJ2-7
CASSASVGENYGYTF	TRBV7-9	TRBJ1-2
CASSDSTNTEAFF	TRBV9	TRBJ1-1
CASRGMSTDTQYF	TRBV7-9	TRBJ2-3
CASSPTLSLPNEQFF	TRBV9	TRBJ2-1
CASSAGVDTDTQYF	TRBV6-1	TRBJ2-3
CASSLIGTGNSNQPQHF	TRBV7-2	TRBJ1-5
CASSLWIKAEYGYTF	TRBV4-3	TRBJ1-2
CASSYGTSVRADTQYF	TRBV6-6	TRBJ2-3